Following are 17 T cell receptor beta chains from one sample sequenced in a study of T cell responses to AZD1222 COVID-19 vaccine (dated by TCRdb to the early 2020s). Libraries were prepared through the immunoSEQ multiplex PCR assay. Here the immuneACCESS table is served through TCRdb, limited to in-frame sequences with V and J called. Missing clones are a known gap in these copies; in checked studies unresolved V genes cover under half, and the rest lacks a known reason. The sample includes about 200,000 clones, with about 92% observed a single time. About 1% of the sample is in the top ten clones. The time point label for this specimen denotes: baseline before first vaccination. According to the study, the label for this sample's treatment or condition signals: meningococcal conjugate vaccine given as trial control. The sample consisted of peripheral blood, taken on day 0 of MenACWY control vaccination. These receptors were taken from an adult in good health.

V gene TRBV27 combines with J gene TRBJ2-2; 12 bases are shared with TRBD1. V gave up 5 bases and J gave up 4 bases; unmatched junction bases: 8. The CDR3 sequence is 17 residues long. Germline V gene lookup returns CDR1 MNHEY and CDR2 SMNVEV (reference sequence). CDR3 residues: CASSPGQGAVGTGELFF. CDR3 coding DNA: TGTGCCAGCAGTCCGGGACAGGGGGCTGTCGGCACCGGGGAGCTGTTTTTT.

In DNA form, the CDR3 reads TGTGCCAGCAGCCAAGATCGTCAGGGCTCCGGGGAGCAGTACTTC. Its translation is CASSQDRQGSGEQYF. The V and J genes are TRBV4-2 and TRBJ2-7, with D possibly TRBD1 on 5 matching bases. V was trimmed by 0 bases and J by 7 bases, leaving 16 bases between them. The germline gives CDR1 LGHNA, CDR2 YNFKEQ. The CDR3 spans 15 residues.

This sequence joins TRBV6-6 and TRBJ1-6; D may be TRBD1 (6 bases). V was clipped by 9 bases and J by 0 bases, with 12 bases between them. Germline CDR1 and CDR2: MNHNY and SVGAGI (reference sequence). The length of the CDR3 is 15 residues. The CDR3 DNA follows: TGTGCCAGTTGCGAGGGGGACTCCTATAATTCACCCCTCCACTTT. Translated, it gives CASCEGDSYNSPLHF.

This clone was found once. The chain carries TRBV12-3 or TRBV12-4 and TRBJ1-2; no reliable D call. Trimming pared 3 bases from V and 5 bases from J, leaving 10 bases between. CDR3 size: 13 residues. The chain's CDR3 is CASSLKVAYGYTF. CDR3 DNA sequence: TGTGCCAGCAGTTTGAAGGTAGCTTATGGCTACACCTTC.

The rearrangement joins TRBV5-5 to TRBJ1-1, with TRBD1 as a possible D gene (5 bases). Germline V gene lookup returns CDR1 SGHKS and CDR2 YYEKEE (reference sequence). The CDR3 sequence is 14 residues long. V was pared by 1 base and J by 6 bases, with 13 bases between. The DNA for the CDR3 is TGTGCCAGCAGCTTGATGTCCAGGGATGCTGAAGCTTTCTTT. This codes for CASSLMSRDAEAFF.

This clone was found once. The chain joins TRBV10-3 to TRBJ2-3; 10 nucleotides align to TRBD2. This CDR3 has 14 residues. Germline CDR1 and CDR2: ENHRY and SYGVKD. V lost 7 bases and J lost 4; bases outside the gene matches: 5. The CDR3 loop is CAITPGLAPDTQYF. In DNA, the CDR3 is TGTGCCATCACCCCGGGACTAGCGCCAGATACGCAGTATTTT.

The CDR3, as DNA: TGTGCCAGCAGTGACTCGAGTGCTCGAGATAATTCACCCCTCCACTTT. This gives the protein CASSDSSARDNSPLHF. The rearrangement uses TRBV6-4 and TRBJ1-6, with no clear D. The V and J ends lost 0 bases and 5 bases respectively, with 11 bases between them. The germline V gene encodes CDR1 MRHNA and CDR2 SNTAGT. The CDR3 sequence is 16 residues long.

The chain employs TRBV4-2 and TRBJ2-2; D assignment may be TRBD1 or TRBD2 (5 bases each). Germline CDR1 reads LGHNA; CDR2 reads YNFKEQ. CDR3 length: 16 amino acids. Trimming took 4 bases from V and 5 from J, leaving 17 bases between them. The CDR3 DNA reads TGTGCCAGCAGCCCGACCGCCGACAGCGGTACCGGGGAGCTGTTTTTT. It codes for CASSPTADSGTGELFF.

V and J are TRBV19 and TRBJ1-2; D remains ambiguous. Per the germline V gene, CDR1 is LNHDA and CDR2 is SQIVND (reference sequence). V was trimmed by 3 bases and J by 0 bases, leaving 14 bases between them. The CDR3 spans 16 residues. CDR3 bases: TGTGCCAGTAGTATCCCAACCGACTGGACTAACTATGGCTACACCTTC. It specifies CASSIPTDWTNYGYTF.

The chain recombines TRBV7-2 with TRBJ1-2; 9 bases are shared with TRBD1. The trim removed 3 bases at V and 0 bases at J, leaving 2 bases unmatched. Looked up from germline, CDR1 is SGHTA and CDR2 is FQGNSA. This CDR3 has 15 amino acids. CDR3 in amino acids: CASSFDRGSNYGYTF. As DNA, the CDR3 is TGTGCCAGCAGCTTCGACAGGGGGTCTAACTATGGCTACACCTTC.

This rearrangement joins TRBV7-2 to TRBJ1-6; 9 bases map to TRBD1. The trim removed 5 bases at V and 7 bases at J, leaving 9 bases unmatched. The CDR3 contains 16 residues. Germline V lookup: CDR1 SGHTA, CDR2 FQGNSA. CDR3 protein: CASSAGTGKMNSPLHF. In DNA form, the CDR3 reads TGTGCCAGCAGCGCCGGGACAGGGAAGATGAATTCACCCCTCCACTTT.

The V gene is TRBV6-5, the J gene TRBJ1-1, with D possibly TRBD1 on 6 matching bases. V was trimmed by 5 bases and J by 4 bases, leaving 17 bases between them. The CDR3 length is 15 residues. Per germline, CDR1 MNHEY and CDR2 SVGAGI. Here the CDR3 reads CASSRKQGIFTEAFF. The CDR3 DNA follows: TGTGCCAGCAGTCGTAAACAGGGAATTTTCACTGAAGCTTTCTTT.

The rearrangement joins TRBV5-6 to TRBJ2-7; 10 bases align to TRBD2. The V and J ends lost 0 bases and 3 bases, in that order; junction bases with no gene match: 9. The CDR3 loop spans 17 amino acids. Germline loops: CDR1 SGHDT, CDR2 YYEEEE. The CDR3 DNA reads TGTGCCAGCAGCTTGGAGGCTAGCGGGGGAAGGGGCTACGAGCAGTACTTC. It encodes CASSLEASGGRGYEQYF.

The chain employs TRBV28 and TRBJ2-6; 7 bases line up with TRBD2. Looked up from germline, CDR1 is MDHEN and CDR2 is SYDVKM. The CDR3 totals 15 residues. The trim removed 2 bases at V and 3 bases at J, leaving 1 base unmatched. As DNA, the CDR3 is TGTGCCAGCAGTTTAACGGGGGGTGGGGCCAACGTCCTGACTTTC. Amino acids: CASSLTGGGANVLTF.

CDR3 bases: TGCGCCAGCAGTCAATCGATGGACAAGGCGGAGACCCAGTACTTC. This sequence encodes CASSQSMDKAETQYF. The chain is built from TRBV23-1 and TRBJ2-5; D may be TRBD1 (5 bases). TRBV23-1 is reported as an ORF; its role is uncertain. V shed 0 bases and J shed 5 bases, with 13 bases lying between them. This CDR3 is 15 amino acids long.

V gene TRBV19 combines with J gene TRBJ1-2, with no clear D. Looked up from germline, CDR1 is LNHDA and CDR2 is SQIVND (reference sequence). The CDR3 is 15 amino acids. Deletions cut 0 bases from V and 6 bases from J, with 14 bases between. The CDR3 here is CASSIELRWENGYTF. In DNA, the CDR3 is TGTGCCAGTAGTATAGAACTACGCTGGGAAAATGGCTACACCTTC.

The V call is TRBV6-2 or TRBV6-3, the J call TRBJ2-3; perhaps TRBD1 as D (6 bases). Germline CDR1 MNHEY, CDR2 SVGEGT. Trimming shortened V by 5 bases and J by 8 bases, and 17 bases separated the two germline ends. The CDR3 runs to 14 residues. In DNA, the CDR3 is TGTGCCAGCAGTCCCGGACAGCTGCCCCCTACGCAGTATTTT. It translates to CASSPGQLPPTQYF.